This entry describes one T cell receptor (beta chain). The antigen remains unidentified. Measured with immunoSEQ multiplex PCR; TCRdb has only the in-frame clones, and not every one. The table has 2,500 or so clones, 73% seen once. These data come from a study of CD8 T cell repertoires and HIV-1 epitope variants. Study in general: Controls were a CMV, EBV and flu peptide pool, Ebola AY9 negative control, and no-peptide well. Enriched T cells were co-cultured with equal autologous T cell-negative cells.

Regarding the study as a whole: Four to six clonotypes recognized Nef KF9, one HW9, none TAALDMSHF.

V lost 4 bases and J lost 0, with 7 bases in between. From germline, CDR1 is MNHNS and CDR2 SASEGT. The CDR3 has 14 residues. The specimen was cultured CD8+ T cells derived from PBMCs. The V and J genes are TRBV6-1 and TRBJ1-5; D uncertain. This clonotype was obtained from a male donor with HIV. The CDR3 DNA reads TGTGCCAGCAGTGGCCAGTATAGCAATCAGCCCCAGCATTTT. Residues: CASSGQYSNQPQHF.